The 23 T cell receptor beta chains presented below share a single source sample, sequenced in a study of tumor and adjacent non-tumor tissue in lung cancer. The library came from three nested PCR rounds adapted from ARM-PCR protocols. TCRdb redid the calling of the multiplex PCR reads with MiXCR, one entry per CDR3 protein. The table has more than 85,000 distinct CDR3 sequences, 65% seen once. RNA was extracted from bulk tissue without any cell sorting. The normal lung tissue was taken more than 3 cm from the tumor edge. The sequencing input was distant non-tumor lung tissue. The receptors shown here come from a young man with non-small cell lung cancer.

Of note for this clonotype: No conserved phenylalanine or tryptophan ends this CDR3, so it is likely a read error. This chain links TRBV12-3 or TRBV12-4 with TRBJ2-7; TRBD1 is a possible D gene (5 bases). This CDR3 has 14 residues. In DNA form, the CDR3 reads TGTGCTAGCAGTTTGGGGCTGCCCCACTACGAGCAGTACATC. Residues: CASSLGLPHYEQYI.

This clonotype was detected only a few times. The V gene is TRBV11-2, the J gene TRBJ1-1; 7 bases are a match to TRBD1. Germline CDR1 is SGHAT and CDR2 is FQNNGV. V lost 9 bases, J lost 6 bases, and 13 bases stayed unmatched. The CDR3 loop spans 14 amino acids. The CDR3 nucleotides read TGTGCCAGTAACTTGGGTACAGGGGACCCTGAAGCTTTCTTT. This sequence encodes CASNLGTGDPEAFF.

This clonotype is termed medium-sized. The chain joins TRBV29-1 to TRBJ2-7; 7 nucleotides agree with TRBD1. This CDR3 spans 13 amino acids. Germline CDR1 is SQVTM and CDR2 is ANQGSEA. V dropped 5 bases and J dropped 3; count of bases not matched to a gene: 7. CDR3 nucleotide sequence: TGCAGCGTTACCGGGACAGCCAGCTACGAGCAGTACTTC. It specifies CSVTGTASYEQYF.

On this clonotype itself: It may be a read error: a sequence one base away is much more abundant. The rearrangement links TRBV11-1 to TRBJ1-1; D ambiguous. The CDR3 spans 15 residues. Germline-derived CDR1 and CDR2 are SGHAT and FQDESV (reference sequence). The V end lost 5 bases, the J end lost 4 bases, and 17 bases lay between the germline ends. The DNA of the CDR3 is TGTGCCAGCAGCCCCGAGATTTGGGGTGGCACTGAAGCTTTCTTT. Translating gives CASSPEIWGGTEAFF.

Note on this clonotype: A clone one base away is much larger, so this may be a read error. The chain couples TRBV5-8 to TRBJ2-7; either TRBD1 or TRBD2 may fit D (5 bases each). V was pared by 3 bases and J by 0 bases, with 10 bases between. CDR3 size: 14 residues. Looked up from germline, CDR1 is SGHTS and CDR2 is YDEGEE. Here the CDR3 DNA reads TGTGCCAGCAGCTCGGGACGGAACTCCTACGAGCAGTACTTC. Translated, it gives CASSSGRNSYEQYF.

Note on this clonotype: One end of the junction varies from germline; a read error may be responsible. The chain links TRBV20-1 to TRBJ1-2; tentative D call: TRBD1 (5 bases). Per the germline V gene, CDR1 is DFQATT and CDR2 is SNEGSKA (reference sequence). The CDR3 is made up of 15 amino acids. CDR3 loop: CSAKDRSRGTYGYTF. DNA for the CDR3: TGCAGTGCTAAAGACCGCTCTAGGGGAACCTATGGCTACACTTTC.

As to this clonotype: A clone one base away is much larger, so this may be a read error. The genes are TRBV28 and TRBJ1-1; D is uncertain. CDR3 length: 13 amino acids. Germline V gene data show CDR1 as MDHEN and CDR2 as SYDVKM. In DNA form, the CDR3 reads TGTGCCAGCAGTTTCCCCCAGAACACTGATGCTTTCTTT. Translating it yields CASSFPQNTDAFF.

This clonotype has at least ten counts. CDR3 sequence reads: CASSQDLRGPTSYEQYF. The CDR3 bases are TGTGCCAGCAGCCAAGATCTTAGAGGTCCTACCTCCTACGAGCAGTACTTC. V gene TRBV4-2 combines with J gene TRBJ2-7; D uncertain. Germline assignment: CDR1 LGHNA and CDR2 YNFKEQ. With 0 bases removed from V and 0 bases from J, the gap between germline ends came to 15 bases. The CDR3 runs 17 residues.

The chain is built from TRBV11-2 and TRBJ2-1, with D perhaps matching TRBD2 (5 bases). With 1 base removed from V and 7 bases from J, the gap between germline ends came to 11 bases. The germline CDR1 and CDR2 sequences are SGHAT and FQNNGV. The CDR3 is 14 residues long. The CDR3 here is CASSLATIGNEQFF. CDR3 sequence (DNA): TGTGCCAGCAGCTTAGCGACTATCGGAAATGAGCAGTTCTTC.

Regarding this clonotype: This is likely a read error, given that the CDR3 carries no conserved phenylalanine or tryptophan at its end. The chain carries TRBV4-1 and TRBJ2-7; D tentatively reads TRBD1 or TRBD2 (5 bases each). This CDR3 is built from 13 residues. Germline V gives CDR1 MGHRA, CDR2 YSYEKL. CDR3 region: CTSSQDGGYEQYL. The CDR3 bases are TGCACCAGCAGCCAAGATGGGGGCTACGAGCAGTACTTA.

The chain uses TRBV29-1 and TRBJ1-2; TRBD1 is a possible D gene (5 bases). The CDR3 consists of 11 residues. Per the germline V gene, CDR1 is SQVTM and CDR2 is ANQGSEA. The CDR3 bases are TGCAACGGCGTATTCACGGGACTCTACACCTTC. It specifies CNGVFTGLYTF.

The chain has TRBV5-1 and TRBJ1-2, with D maybe TRBD1 (5 bases). The ends were cut back, 2 bases at V and 2 bases at J, with 13 bases in the middle. The CDR3 runs 15 residues. The germline V gene encodes CDR1 SGHRS and CDR2 YFSETQ. Here the CDR3 DNA reads TGCGCCAGCAGCTTTGGCCTGACAGAAAACTATGGCTACACCTTC. Amino acid sequence: CASSFGLTENYGYTF.

This clonotype was counted many times. The chain combines TRBV29-1 with TRBJ2-5; weak D call: TRBD2 (5 bases). The germline V gene has CDR1 SQVTM and CDR2 ANQGSEA. The CDR3 covers 15 residues. Trimming stripped 1 base from V and 5 bases from J, with 17 bases between. CDR3 DNA sequence: TGCAGCGTTGAAGGGGTCCGAGGGAATGCGGAGACCCAGTACTTC. Protein: CSVEGVRGNAETQYF.

Remarks on this clonotype: It may be a read error: a sequence one base away is much more abundant. The rearrangement links TRBV20-1 to TRBJ2-1; 11 bases are a match to TRBD2. The germline V gene encodes CDR1 DFQATT and CDR2 SNEGSKA (reference sequence). This CDR3 has 15 amino acids. The junction had 13 bases not matched to a gene; V was cut back by 4 bases and J by 11 bases. The CDR3, as DNA: TGCAGTGCTAACCCGGCTAGCGGGGGGCTGAATAAGCAGTTCTTC. Translated: CSANPASGGLNKQFF.

This clonotype was seen at least ten times. CDR3 in amino acids: CASSQEQGYYNEQFF. The CDR3 nucleotides are TGTGCCAGCAGCCAAGAGCAGGGGTACTACAATGAGCAGTTCTTC. V usage is TRBV4-2 and J usage is TRBJ2-1; D may be TRBD1 (6 bases). CDR3 length: 15 amino acids. V was shortened by 0 bases and J by 3 bases, with 9 bases between the two germline ends. Germline CDR1 LGHNA, CDR2 YNFKEQ.

This clonotype turned up a few times. The rearrangement links TRBV12-3 or TRBV12-4 to TRBJ2-2; 7 nucleotides match TRBD1. V shed 6 bases and J 6 bases; nucleotides not matched to a gene: 1. The CDR3 runs 12 residues. The CDR3 DNA follows: TGTGCCAGCAGCACAGGGGCCGGGGAGCTGTTTTTT. Translating gives CASSTGAGELFF.

The table lists this clonotype with a count of one. This may be a read error, as it is one base from a much larger clone. The chain uses TRBV5-4 and TRBJ2-1; TRBD2 matches at 7 bases. This CDR3 is built from 15 residues. CDR1 SGHNT and CDR2 YYREEE come from the germline V gene (reference sequence). The CDR3 sequence is CASSLAAGVDSEQLF. The CDR3 coding sequence is TGTGCCAGCAGCTTGGCCGCGGGAGTAGACAGTGAGCAGTTGTTC.

This clonotype was picked up many times. The chain combines TRBV10-3 with TRBJ1-1; D possibly corresponds to TRBD1 (6 bases). CDR1 and CDR2 (germline): ENHRY, SYGVKD. The V gene lost 7 bases and the J gene lost 4 bases, with 16 bases spanning the gap. CDR3 length equals 14 residues. The DNA of the CDR3 is TGTGCCATCAAAAGGTCAGGGGAGGGCACTGAAGCTTTCTTT. Translated, it gives CAIKRSGEGTEAFF.

This clonotype appeared a few times. Being one base from a much bigger clone, this may be a read error. The chain carries TRBV6-2 or TRBV6-3 and TRBJ1-2, with 7 nucleotides matching TRBD1. After removal of 10 bases from V and 7 bases from J, the junction contained 12 bases not matched to a gene. The CDR3 totals 13 residues. The germline V gene encodes CDR1 MNHEY and CDR2 SVGEGT. CDR3 in DNA: TGTGCCAACAGCTCTCGACAGGGAAGTGGCTACACCTTC. Protein sequence: CANSSRQGSGYTF.

The rearrangement links TRBV20-1 to TRBJ2-3; D not certain. CDR1 and CDR2 (germline): DFQATT, SNEGSKA (reference sequence). The V end lost 2 bases, the J end lost 4 bases, and 7 bases lay between the germline ends. The CDR3 consists of 12 residues. The CDR3 DNA reads TGCAGTGCTAGAATCAGCTCAGATACGCAGTATTTT. This sequence encodes CSARISSDTQYF.

This sequence joins TRBV11-1 and TRBJ2-1, with 13 bases aligning to TRBD2. After removal of 3 bases from V and 10 bases from J, the junction contained 6 bases not matched to a gene. This CDR3 region has 15 residues. The V gene's germline CDR1 is SGHAT and CDR2 FQDESV (reference sequence). The CDR3 DNA reads as TGTGCCAGCAGCTTTACTAGCGGGAGGGACTACGAGCAGTTCTTC. It specifies CASSFTSGRDYEQFF. The variable domain in full, completed from reference TRBV11-1 and TRBJ2-1, reads EAEVAQSPRYKITEKSQAVAFWCDPISGHATLYWYRQILGQGPELLVQFQDESVVDDSQLPKDRFSAERLKGVDSTLKIQPAELGDSAMYLCASSFTSGRDYEQFFGPGTRLTVL.

Concerning this clonotype itself: A read error may be the cause here, since a much bigger clone is one base away. The chain is built from TRBV5-6 and TRBJ2-3, with D perhaps matching TRBD2 (5 bases). The CDR3 is 12 amino acids. The germline V gene encodes CDR1 SGHDT and CDR2 YYEEEE. The CDR3 DNA reads TGTGGCAGCAGCTCGGACTCCGACACGCAGTATTTT. It yields the protein CGSSSDSDTQYF.

Regarding this clonotype: The junction departs from germline at one end; a sequencing error may be responsible. This chain joins TRBV6-5 and TRBJ2-6; 8 bases are shared with TRBD1. The CDR3 totals 18 residues. Per the germline V gene, CDR1 is MNHEY and CDR2 is SVGAGI. CDR3 sequence reads: CASSEPGQAIGGTNVLTF. The CDR3 bases are TGTGCCAGCAGTGAACCGGGACAGGCTATTGGTGGGACCAACGTCCTGACTTTC.